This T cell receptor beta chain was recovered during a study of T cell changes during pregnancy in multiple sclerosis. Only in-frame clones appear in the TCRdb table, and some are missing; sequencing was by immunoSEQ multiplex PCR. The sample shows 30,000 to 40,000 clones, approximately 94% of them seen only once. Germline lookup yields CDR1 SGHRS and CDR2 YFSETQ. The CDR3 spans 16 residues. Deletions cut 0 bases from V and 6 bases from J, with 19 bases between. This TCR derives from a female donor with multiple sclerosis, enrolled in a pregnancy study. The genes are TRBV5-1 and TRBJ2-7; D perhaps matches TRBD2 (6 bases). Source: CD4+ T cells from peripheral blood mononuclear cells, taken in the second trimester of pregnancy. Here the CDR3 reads CASSLDLIFGGGEQYF. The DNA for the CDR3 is TGCGCCAGCAGCTTGGACTTGATATTTGGGGGAGGCGAGCAGTACTTC.